The clone carrying this T cell receptor (beta chain) was recorded at least ten times. Its antigen is not known. With around 550 ng used per sample, the template was genomic DNA from bulk tumor. Several far-apart biopsies were taken per primary tumor during surgery. With untreated, newly diagnosed non-small cell lung cancer, the patients went on to undergo curative surgery. Donors comprised surgical patients with newly diagnosed non-small cell lung cancer, operated on with curative intent. The germline V gene encodes CDR1 SGHTA and CDR2 FQGNSA. V shed 3 bases and J shed 6 bases, with 6 bases lying between them. The CDR3 runs to 12 residues. This entry comes from a study of immune heterogeneity within non-small cell lung tumors. About the research overall: Histology included a few squamous cell carcinomas, about 11 non-squamous carcinomas and 1 unspecified tumor.

Notes on the study in general: Local tumor mutational burden showed a correlation with local T-cell clonality that was moderate but significant (R 0.3 to 0.4). Patients largely differed in their high-frequency T-cell receptor beta clonotypes.

Multiplex PCR relied on 32 V and 13 J primers to amplify TCR beta CDR3. Using its own MiXCR run on the multiplex PCR reads, TCRdb lists one record per CDR3 protein. The sample comprises 8,500 to 13,000 distinct CDR3 sequences, roughly 30% of which are singletons, and around 8.1% rests with the top ten. Sequencing was performed on lung tumor tissue. This receptor was obtained from an older woman with non-small cell lung cancer. The V call is TRBV7-2, the J call TRBJ2-1; D might be TRBD2 (6 bases). In DNA form, the CDR3 reads TGTGCCAGCAGCTTGACTAGCAATGAGCAGTTCTTC. Translating it yields CASSLTSNEQFF.